The entry below describes one T cell receptor (beta chain). Germline CDR1 and CDR2: MNHEY and SVGEGT. V lost 4 bases and J lost 6; bases outside the gene matches: 14. This CDR3 spans 17 amino acids. This sample is drawn from a study of blood T cell repertoires in COVID-19. As for the study in general: Researchers got acute and convalescent COVID-19 samples from the United States, Italy and Spain.

Clones were read by immunoSEQ multiplex PCR, and TCRdb kept only the in-frame ones, dropping some. This table has 200,000 or so clones, 86% appearing once. This TCR came from a woman aged 40 to 49 with acute COVID-19. The sequenced sample consisted of PBMCs or T cells enriched from blood (not recorded which). The rearrangement uses TRBV6-2 or TRBV6-3 and TRBJ2-1; 8 bases are a match to TRBD1. The CDR3 is CASSFSPGTGGVNEQFF. CDR3 DNA: TGTGCCAGCAGTTTCTCACCCGGGACAGGAGGAGTCAATGAGCAGTTCTTC.